Given below is one T cell receptor (beta chain) in context. Its recognized antigen is unknown. No base-level quality is on record; no much larger clone is a single base apart. The sample is drawn from a study of shared clonotypes between healthy human individuals (dated by TCRdb to about 2020). With respect to the entire study: A few men and two women, aged 18 to 49 years, made up the cohort. For each donor, CD4 naive and CD4 memory were each run on three plates, CD8 naive on two plates, and CD8 memory on one plate. Blood TCR repertoires of about five healthy adults were deeply sequenced to estimate repertoire size and the extent of clonotype sharing between individuals. Different laboratories and diverse techniques were used to prepare libraries and sequence TCR repertoires, to increase sequencing depth and limit assay-specific biases. Between about 0.9 and 9 billion PBMCs per donor were obtained by leukapheresis. Study-wide findings and limitations: Even with the large sequencing depth, rarefaction of the sorted-subset datasets indicated that sequencing was incomplete. Because the study included only a small number of donors, the genetic and exposure-history diversity represented was limited. Across several donors, approximately 5% of naive CD4, 3% to 4% of naive CD8, approximately 2.5% of memory CD4, and under 0.45% of memory CD8 clonotypes were shared. Sampling was limited to blood, and TCR repertoires in tissue likely differ from TCR repertoires in blood. Naive subsets generally had larger estimated clonotype richness than memory subsets. Based on pairwise subsampling, the degree of clonotype sharing among donors was expected to be affected by sequencing depth. Compared with non-shared clonotypes, the clonotypes found in all four sorted-subset donors had higher generation probabilities.

CD8 naive samples were obtained by positive selection for CCR7 among CD45RO-negative cells, yielding a CD45RA+CCR7+ population from which TemRA cells were excluded. Healthy HIV-negative adults with no recently reported acute infections or vaccinations were included as donors. Every donor was a Caucasian adult living in Nashville, Tennessee, USA. Blood was obtained by leukapheresis, after which PBMCs were separated by Ficoll-Histopaque density gradient centrifugation and cryopreserved in liquid nitrogen vapor phase. Analytical flow cytometry was used to check the purity and quantity of each magnetically sorted T cell population. Genomic DNA was isolated from each sorted fraction and quantified by UV absorbance on a Nanodrop 2000c. Using the deep immunoSEQ assay, multiplex PCR amplified TCR CDR3 regions from genomic DNA. Extracted genomic DNA from each cell subset was spread evenly across all wells of several immunoSEQ 96-well plates, with each plate serving as a replicate. For sorted subsets, approximately 190 ng genomic DNA, equal to tens of thousands of T cell genomes, was loaded into each replicate PCR. The purified libraries were quantified using a Qubit 3.0 fluorometer, sized with a Bioanalyzer 2100, and then quantified again using the KAPA Library Quantification kit. A separate single-read 150-cycle Illumina NextSeq 550 flow cell was used to sequence each immunoSEQ 96-well plate. In the source study's methods: Because only junctional sequences without quality scores were contained in the immunoSEQ output, filtering matching that applied to full-length reads could not be performed. To assign V/J genes and CDR3, sequences were annotated against IMGT germline references using PyIR, a Python wrapper for IgBLAST v1.9. Reads were filtered out if the reads had weak V/J assignments (E-value above 1e-6), no CDR3, stop codons, out-of-frame junctions, or ambiguous translated residues. A V3J clonotype was defined by an identical inferred V gene, J gene, and CDR3 amino acid sequence. Percentage overlap between repertoires was computed as shared unique clonotypes divided by the size of the smaller repertoire. Three approaches were used to assess repertoire richness: RTK rarefaction, the Chao1 estimator, and Recon v2.1 estimates of unobserved clonotypes. Generation probabilities were computed with OLGA for all TCRbeta clonotypes obtained by the gDNA method from four donors. TCRdb obtained this table from immuneACCESS and retained in-frame rearrangements with V and J assigned. These tables miss some clones; where compared with another copy, unresolved V genes account for less than half of the shortfall, and the remainder is unexplained. D and trimming come from the DNA, and the V and J calls and clone size come from that table. The sample table holds around 640,000 clones, of which 90% to 97% were seen once. Jointly, the top ten make up more than 0.085% of the sample.

According to the germline V gene, CDR1 reads SGHVS and CDR2 reads FNYEAQ. V is reduced by 3 bases and J by 8 bases, leaving a spacing of 16 bases between them. From the cysteine through the phenylalanine, the CDR3 covers 14 amino acids. Just CDR3 DNA is preserved here, 42 bases in frame from base 1. The specimen sequenced was naive CD8+ T cells sorted from blood. The cell subset or site label here, explained by the study, means: CD45RA+CCR7+. The rearrangement joined TRBV7-6 to TRBJ1-2, and possibly TRBD1, on 5 matching bases. This TCR derives from a young woman in good health. The CDR3 has the sequence CASSFLGGIFGYTF. The bases read TGTGCCAGCAGCTTCCTTGGGGGAATCTTCGGCTACACCTTC.